The clone carrying this T cell receptor (beta chain) was found many times. Its antigen remains unknown. This sample was taken from a study of CD8 T cells in ankylosing spondylitis. Regarding the study as a whole: Clones tied to disease were said to be significantly enriched in matched ankylosing spondylitis synovial fluid. Typical of ankylosing spondylitis blood, it appeared, was a TCR beta motif of fewer than ten highly homologous variants. Reactive arthritis synovial fluid and blood previously showed some of these motif variants.

As the method for making TCR beta libraries, quantitative 5'-RACE with molecular barcodes was used. TCRdb reanalysed the 5' RACE reads using MiXCR and keeps one entry per CDR3 protein. This table has about 9,700 distinct CDR3 sequences, roughly 6.4% appearing once. Germline values: CDR1 SGDLS, CDR2 YYNGEE. The ends lost 4 bases at V and 2 bases at J; junction bases unmatched: 18. The CDR3 consists of 19 residues. The TCR was taken from a female donor with ankylosing spondylitis or in good health (not recorded which). The rearrangement uses TRBV9 and TRBJ2-7; TRBD2 matches 10 bases. Sequences were obtained from blood, either unsorted or a sorted T cell fraction (not recorded which). DNA of the CDR3: TGTGCCAGCAGCCCCCGCGGGGAGCGGGAGGGCCTTAGCGCCTACGAGCAGTACTTC. Translating gives CASSPRGEREGLSAYEQYF.